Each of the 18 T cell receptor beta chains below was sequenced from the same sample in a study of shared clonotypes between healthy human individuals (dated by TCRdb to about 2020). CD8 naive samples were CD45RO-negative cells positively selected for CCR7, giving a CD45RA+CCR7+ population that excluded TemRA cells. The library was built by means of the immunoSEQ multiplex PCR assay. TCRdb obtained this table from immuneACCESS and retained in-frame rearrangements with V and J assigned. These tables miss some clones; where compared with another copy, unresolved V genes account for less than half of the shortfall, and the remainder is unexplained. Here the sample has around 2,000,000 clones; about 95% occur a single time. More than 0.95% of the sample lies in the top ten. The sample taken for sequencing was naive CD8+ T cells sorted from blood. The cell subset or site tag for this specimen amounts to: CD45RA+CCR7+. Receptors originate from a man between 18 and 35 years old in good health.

CDR3 sequence reads: CASSWFSGHGNEQYF. The CDR3 nucleotides are TGTGCCAGCAGCTGGTTTAGCGGACACGGCAACGAGCAGTACTTC. V and J are TRBV7-2 and TRBJ2-7, with a weak D call TRBD2 (6 bases). Germline V gene lookup returns CDR1 SGHTA and CDR2 FQGNSA. V lost 4 bases to trimming and J lost 5 bases, with 18 bases between them. The length of the CDR3 is 15 residues. The full variable domain, in which reference TRBV7-2 and TRBJ2-7 provide the parts outside the CDR3, is GAGVSQSPSNKVTEKGKDVELRCDPISGHTALYWYRQSLGQGLEFLIYFQGNSAPDKSGLPSDRFSAERTGGSVSTLTIQRTQQEDSAVYLCASSWFSGHGNEQYFGPGTRLTVT.

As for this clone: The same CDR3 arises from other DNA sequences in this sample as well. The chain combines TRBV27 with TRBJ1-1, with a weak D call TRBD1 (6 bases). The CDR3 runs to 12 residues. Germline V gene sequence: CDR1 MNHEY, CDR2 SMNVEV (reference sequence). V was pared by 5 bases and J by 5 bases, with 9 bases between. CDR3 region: CASSGGGTEAFF. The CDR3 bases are TGTGCCAGCAGTGGAGGGGGAACTGAAGCTTTCTTT.

The CDR3 region is CASSLGLRGGELFF. In nucleotides, the CDR3 is TGTGCCAGCAGTCTGGGACTTCGGGGAGGGGAGCTGTTTTTT. The gene calls are TRBV28 and TRBJ2-2, with D perhaps TRBD2 (6 bases). Deletions cut 5 bases from V and 8 bases from J, with 15 bases between. In germline, CDR1 is MDHEN, CDR2 SYDVKM. This CDR3 comprises 14 residues. The full variable domain, its missing parts supplied by reference TRBV28 and TRBJ2-2, is DVKVTQSSRYLVKRTGEKVFLECVQDMDHENMFWYRQDPGLGLRLIYFSYDVKMKEKGDIPEGYSVSREKKERFSLILESASTNQTSMYLCASSLGLRGGELFFGEGSRLTVL.

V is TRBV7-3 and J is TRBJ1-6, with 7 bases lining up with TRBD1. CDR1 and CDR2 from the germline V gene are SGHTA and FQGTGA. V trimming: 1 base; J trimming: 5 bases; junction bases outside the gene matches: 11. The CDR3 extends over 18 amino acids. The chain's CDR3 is CASSLNPELTGDNSPLHF. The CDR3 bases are TGTGCCAGCAGCTTAAACCCGGAACTTACAGGGGATAATTCACCCCTCCACTTT.

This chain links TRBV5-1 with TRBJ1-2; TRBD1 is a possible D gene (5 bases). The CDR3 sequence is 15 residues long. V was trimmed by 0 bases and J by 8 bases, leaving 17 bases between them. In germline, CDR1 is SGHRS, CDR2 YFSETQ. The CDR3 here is CASSLVSGTALGYTF. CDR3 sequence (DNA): TGCGCCAGCAGCTTGGTTTCGGGGACGGCGTTGGGCTACACCTTC.

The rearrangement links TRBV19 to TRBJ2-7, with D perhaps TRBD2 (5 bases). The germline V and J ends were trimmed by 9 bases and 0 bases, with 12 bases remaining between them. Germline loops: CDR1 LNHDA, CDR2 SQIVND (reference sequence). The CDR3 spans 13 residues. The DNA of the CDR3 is TGTGCCAGCTCGGAGGTGGACTCCTACGAGCAGTACTTC. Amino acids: CASSEVDSYEQYF. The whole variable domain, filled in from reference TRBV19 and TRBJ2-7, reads DGGITQSPKYLFRKEGQNVTLSCEQNLNHDAMYWYRQDPGQGLRLIYYSQIVNDFQKGDIAEGYSVSREKKESFPLTVTSAQKNPTAFYLCASSEVDSYEQYFGPGTRLTVT.

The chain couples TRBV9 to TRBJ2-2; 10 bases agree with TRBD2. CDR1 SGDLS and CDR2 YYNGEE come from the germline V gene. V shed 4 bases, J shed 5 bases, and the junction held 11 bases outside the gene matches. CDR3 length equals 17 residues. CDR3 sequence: CASSNKREGPVTGELFF. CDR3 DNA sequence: TGTGCCAGCAGCAATAAGCGGGAGGGCCCGGTTACCGGGGAGCTGTTTTTT.

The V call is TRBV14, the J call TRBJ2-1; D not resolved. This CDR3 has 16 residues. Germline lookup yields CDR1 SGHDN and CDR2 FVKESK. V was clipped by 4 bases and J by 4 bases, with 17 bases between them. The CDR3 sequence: CASSLTLRVSYNEQFF. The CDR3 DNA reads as TGTGCCAGCAGCCTTACACTTAGGGTCTCGTACAATGAGCAGTTCTTC.

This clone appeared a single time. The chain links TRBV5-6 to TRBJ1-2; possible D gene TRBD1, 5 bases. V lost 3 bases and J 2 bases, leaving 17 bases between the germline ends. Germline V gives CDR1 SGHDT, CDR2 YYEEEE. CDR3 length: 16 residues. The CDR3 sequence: CASSWGSGTLNYGYTF. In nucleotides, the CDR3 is TGTGCCAGCAGCTGGGGGTCGGGGACTTTGAACTATGGCTACACCTTC.

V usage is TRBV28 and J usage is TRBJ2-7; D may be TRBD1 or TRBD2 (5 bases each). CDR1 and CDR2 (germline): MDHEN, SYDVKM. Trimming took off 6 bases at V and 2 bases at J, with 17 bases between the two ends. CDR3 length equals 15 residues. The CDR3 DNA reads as TGTGCCAGCAGCCCAAGCATGAGGGGTACCTACGAGCAGTACTTC. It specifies CASSPSMRGTYEQYF. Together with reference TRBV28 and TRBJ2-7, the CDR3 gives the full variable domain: DVKVTQSSRYLVKRTGEKVFLECVQDMDHENMFWYRQDPGLGLRLIYFSYDVKMKEKGDIPEGYSVSREKKERFSLILESASTNQTSMYLCASSPSMRGTYEQYFGPGTRLTVT.

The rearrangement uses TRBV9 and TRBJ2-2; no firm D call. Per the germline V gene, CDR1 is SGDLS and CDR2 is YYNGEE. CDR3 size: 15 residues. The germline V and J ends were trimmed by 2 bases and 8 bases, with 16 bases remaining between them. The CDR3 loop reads CASSVSIKIGGELFF. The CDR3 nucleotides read TGTGCCAGCAGCGTCTCTATAAAGATTGGAGGGGAGCTGTTTTTT.

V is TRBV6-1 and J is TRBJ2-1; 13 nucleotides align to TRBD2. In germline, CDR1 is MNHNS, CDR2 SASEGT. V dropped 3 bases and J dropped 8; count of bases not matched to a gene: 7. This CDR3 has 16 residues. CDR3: CASSEGGTSGVHEQFF. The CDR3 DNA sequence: TGTGCCAGCAGTGAGGGGGGGACTAGCGGGGTCCATGAGCAGTTCTTC.

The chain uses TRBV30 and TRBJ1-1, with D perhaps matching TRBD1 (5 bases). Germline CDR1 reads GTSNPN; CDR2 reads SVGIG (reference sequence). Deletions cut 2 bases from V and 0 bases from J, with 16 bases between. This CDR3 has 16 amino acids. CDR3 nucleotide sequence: TGTGCCTGGAGTCATGACAGCGTTTCCATGAACACTGAAGCTTTCTTT. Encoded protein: CAWSHDSVSMNTEAFF.

The CDR3 DNA reads TGTGCCAGCAGTTCCAGCGGGGGGAATGGAGAGACCCAGTACTTC. Protein: CASSSSGGNGETQYF. The V gene is TRBV27, the J gene TRBJ2-5; the match to TRBD2 covers 9 bases. The ends lost 4 bases at V and 4 bases at J; junction bases unmatched: 7. CDR3 length: 15 amino acids. Germline values: CDR1 MNHEY, CDR2 SMNVEV (reference sequence).

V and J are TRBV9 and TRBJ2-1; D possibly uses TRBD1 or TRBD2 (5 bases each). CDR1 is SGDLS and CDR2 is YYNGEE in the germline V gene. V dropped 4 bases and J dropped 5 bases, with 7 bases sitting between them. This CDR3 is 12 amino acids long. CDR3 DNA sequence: TGTGCCAGCAGCCGAGGGGACAATGAGCAGTTCTTC. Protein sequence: CASSRGDNEQFF. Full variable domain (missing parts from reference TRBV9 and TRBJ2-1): DSGVTQTPKHLITATGQRVTLRCSPRSGDLSVYWYQQSLDQGLQFLIQYYNGEERAKGNILERFSAQQFPDLHSELNLSSLELGDSALYFCASSRGDNEQFFGPGTRLTVL.

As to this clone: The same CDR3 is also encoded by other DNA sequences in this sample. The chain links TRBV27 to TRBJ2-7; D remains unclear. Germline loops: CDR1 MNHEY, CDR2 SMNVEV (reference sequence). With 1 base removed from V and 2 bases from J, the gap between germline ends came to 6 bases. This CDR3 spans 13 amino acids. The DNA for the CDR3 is TGTGCCAGCAGTTTATATGGCGCCTACGAGCAGTACTTC. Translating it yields CASSLYGAYEQYF.

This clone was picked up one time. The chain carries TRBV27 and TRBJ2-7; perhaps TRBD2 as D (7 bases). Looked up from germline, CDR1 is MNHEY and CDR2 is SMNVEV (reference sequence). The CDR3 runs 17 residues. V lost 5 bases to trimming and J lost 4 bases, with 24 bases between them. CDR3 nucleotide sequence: TGTGCCAGCAGTGCCCCGGGGGTGGGGGGGGCGACATACGAGCAGTACTTC. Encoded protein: CASSAPGVGGATYEQYF.

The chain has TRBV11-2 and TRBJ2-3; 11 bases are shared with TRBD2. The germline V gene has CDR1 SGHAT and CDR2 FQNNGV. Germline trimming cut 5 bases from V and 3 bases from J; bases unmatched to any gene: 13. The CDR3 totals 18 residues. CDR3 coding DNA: TGTGCCAGCAGCCTTTACCCCCCGACTAGCGGGAATACAGATACGCAGTATTTT. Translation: CASSLYPPTSGNTDTQYF.